What follows are 29 T cell receptor beta chains derived from one specimen sequenced in a study of cytomegalovirus exposure and HLA in healthy donors. Amplification used 60 Vbeta primers and 13 Jbeta primers. Only in-frame clones appear in the TCRdb table, and some are missing; sequencing was by immunoSEQ multiplex PCR. The table has about 21,000 clones, around 77% seen once; the top ten hold approximately 8%. The source material was PBMCs. Receptors were obtained from a man between 60 and 75 years old in good health and CMV-seronegative.

This chain links TRBV6-6 with TRBJ2-3, with TRBD2 matching over 12 bases. Germline V gene sequence: CDR1 MNHNY, CDR2 SVGAGI (reference sequence). Trimming cost V 5 bases and J 2 bases; bases outside gene matches: 5. CDR3 length equals 16 residues. CDR3 nucleotides: TGTGCCAGCAGTGCCGGACTAGCGGGGAACACAGATACGCAGTATTTT. The encoded protein is CASSAGLAGNTDTQYF.

The rearrangement joins TRBV28 to TRBJ1-5; a weak D match, TRBD1 (5 bases). V shed 8 bases and J shed 3 bases, with 20 bases lying between them. This CDR3 is 16 amino acids long. CDR1 and CDR2 (germline): MDHEN, SYDVKM. The CDR3 loop is CASRAGGVSVNQPQHF. The CDR3 region has the DNA TGTGCCAGCCGCGCCGGGGGGGTAAGTGTCAATCAGCCCCAGCATTTT.

This chain joins TRBV11-2 and TRBJ2-2; 7 nucleotides match TRBD1. V gave up 3 bases and J gave up 5 bases; unmatched junction bases: 6. Germline V CDR1 and CDR2: SGHAT, FQNNGV. The CDR3 has 15 residues. For the CDR3, the DNA is TGTGCCAGCAGCTTTACTGACAGGGTGACCGGGGAGCTGTTTTTT. Its protein product is CASSFTDRVTGELFF.

This chain uses TRBV28 with TRBJ1-5; tentatively, D is TRBD1 (6 bases). V lost 6 bases and J lost 4, with 16 bases in between. The CDR3 totals 15 residues. The V gene's germline CDR1 is MDHEN and CDR2 SYDVKM. CDR3 sequence (DNA): TGTGCCAGCAGACCCCCCCGGACAGCAAATCAGCCCCAGCATTTT. Translated: CASRPPRTANQPQHF.

The table lists this clone with a few counts. The chain combines TRBV18 with TRBJ1-4, with 10 bases aligning to TRBD1. This CDR3 region has 13 residues. Germline V gene data show CDR1 as KGHSH and CDR2 as LQKENI. The V gene end was trimmed by 6 bases and the J gene end by 10 bases; junction bases not matched to a gene: 5. CDR3 region: CASSGQGIVKLFF. DNA of the CDR3: TGTGCCAGCTCGGGACAGGGGATCGTAAAACTGTTTTTT.

The chain is built from TRBV7-9 and TRBJ2-7; perhaps TRBD2 as D (6 bases). There are 13 residues in the CDR3. Deletions cut 5 bases from V and 7 bases from J, with 15 bases between. In germline, CDR1 is SEHNR, CDR2 FQNEAQ (reference sequence). The CDR3 DNA is TGTGCCAGCAGCGTAACGGGGGAAGGGGAGCAGTACTTC. It encodes CASSVTGEGEQYF.

The genes are TRBV5-1 and TRBJ2-7, with TRBD2 matching 8 bases. Losses at the gene ends were 1 base for V and 2 bases for J; bases not matched to a gene: 14. The CDR3 has 18 residues. Per the germline V gene, CDR1 is SGHRS and CDR2 is YFSETQ. The CDR3 DNA is TGCGCCAGCAGCTTGAATGTTCGGGAGGGGACCACGGCCTACGAGCAGTACTTC. It is translated as CASSLNVREGTTAYEQYF. The complete variable domain, with remaining parts taken from reference TRBV5-1 and TRBJ2-7, reads KAGVTQTPRYLIKTRGQQVTLSCSPISGHRSVSWYQQTPGQGLQFLFEYFSETQRNKGNFPGRFSGRQFSNSRSEMNVSTLELGDSALYLCASSLNVREGTTAYEQYFGPGTRLTVT.

This rearrangement joins TRBV29-1 to TRBJ1-2; 8 bases align to TRBD1. Germline lookup yields CDR1 SQVTM and CDR2 ANQGSEA. This CDR3 is 13 amino acids long. The V and J ends lost 6 bases and 0 bases, in that order; junction bases with no gene match: 3. The CDR3 nucleotides are TGCAGCGTCTTACAGGGGGCTAACTATGGCTACACCTTC. Translation: CSVLQGANYGYTF.

A single count supports this clone. This chain connects TRBV10-3 to TRBJ1-2; possibly TRBD1 for D (5 bases). The CDR3 totals 15 residues. Germline assignment: CDR1 ENHRY and CDR2 SYGVKD. V lost 5 bases to trimming and J lost 7 bases, with 20 bases between them. The CDR3 loop is CAISRGADRDSGYTF. In nucleotides, the CDR3 is TGTGCCATCAGTCGTGGGGCAGACCGGGACTCTGGCTACACCTTC.

V gene TRBV5-4 combines with J gene TRBJ1-1; D gene ambiguous. The germline V and J ends were trimmed by 2 bases and 5 bases, with 13 bases remaining between them. The CDR3 is 14 amino acids. Per the germline V gene, CDR1 is SGHNT and CDR2 is YYREEE (reference sequence). The CDR3 loop is CASSFRSSGTEAFF. The CDR3 DNA is TGTGCCAGCAGCTTTAGGTCGTCCGGGACTGAAGCTTTCTTT.

The chain has TRBV2 and TRBJ1-2; D is perhaps TRBD1 (6 bases). The CDR3 extends over 14 amino acids. Looked up from germline, CDR1 is SNHLY and CDR2 is FYNNEI. V was cut by 6 bases and J by 4 bases, with 15 bases left in between. This CDR3 is CASRRTDTFYGYTF. CDR3 bases: TGTGCCAGCAGACGGACAGATACCTTCTATGGCTACACCTTC.

This chain joins TRBV7-8 and TRBJ2-3, with 10 bases fitting TRBD1. The J segment lost 1 base and the V segment lost 0 bases, leaving 10 bases of the junction unmatched. Germline CDR1 is SGHVS and CDR2 is FQNEAQ. CDR3 length equals 19 residues. The CDR3 sequence: CASSLAPDRGGVGTDTQYF. The DNA of the CDR3 is TGTGCCAGCAGCTTAGCCCCGGACAGGGGGGGAGTCGGCACAGATACGCAGTATTTT.

This clone was seen only once. The chain links TRBV6-5 to TRBJ1-2; possibly TRBD1 for D (5 bases). Germline CDR1 reads MNHEY; CDR2 reads SVGAGI. V lost 10 bases and J lost 4, with 16 bases in between. The CDR3 has 13 residues. The CDR3 nucleotides read TGTGCCACACGACCCCCGGGGGGCTATGGCTACACCTTC. Translating gives CATRPPGGYGYTF.

This clone has only a few counts. The V and J genes are TRBV19 and TRBJ1-1, with TRBD1 matching 10 bases. There are 15 residues in the CDR3. CDR1 and CDR2 from the germline V gene are LNHDA and SQIVND (reference sequence). The trim removed 8 bases at V and 2 bases at J, leaving 8 bases unmatched. The CDR3 reads CASGGTGDFNTEAFF. The DNA for the CDR3 is TGTGCCAGTGGGGGGACAGGGGACTTCAACACTGAAGCTTTCTTT.

The count of this clone is one. The rearrangement links TRBV30 to TRBJ1-1, with D possibly matching TRBD1 (5 bases). V was cut by 3 bases and J by 4 bases, with 12 bases left in between. The CDR3 has 13 residues. In germline, CDR1 is GTSNPN, CDR2 SVGIG (reference sequence). This CDR3 is CAWRRQGGTEAFF. In DNA, the CDR3 is TGTGCCTGGAGGCGGCAGGGAGGCACTGAAGCTTTCTTT.

This chain joins TRBV11-2 and TRBJ1-4; D perhaps matches TRBD1 (6 bases). V was shortened by 5 bases and J by 0 bases, with 13 bases between the two germline ends. The CDR3 is 16 residues long. The germline V gene encodes CDR1 SGHAT and CDR2 FQNNGV. In DNA form, the CDR3 reads TGTGCCAGCAGCCGGACAGCTACCGCAACTAATGAAAAACTGTTTTTT. It specifies CASSRTATATNEKLFF.

The genes are TRBV5-1 and TRBJ2-6, with 11 positions matching TRBD1. V shed 3 bases, J shed 0 bases, and the junction held 8 bases outside the gene matches. The germline gives CDR1 SGHRS, CDR2 YFSETQ. The CDR3 consists of 19 residues. This CDR3 reads CASSSGGTGGSSGANVLTF. CDR3 coding DNA: TGCGCCAGCAGCTCGGGAGGGACAGGGGGGTCCTCTGGGGCCAACGTCCTGACTTTC.

The chain links TRBV10-3 to TRBJ2-5; possible D gene TRBD1, 6 bases. CDR1 and CDR2 (germline): ENHRY, SYGVKD. The length of the CDR3 is 12 residues. With 4 bases removed from V and 6 bases from J, the gap between germline ends came to 9 bases. The CDR3 sequence: CAISVRGQTQYF. In nucleotides, the CDR3 is TGTGCCATCAGTGTCAGGGGCCAGACCCAGTACTTC.

The J gene is TRBJ1-1, the V gene TRBV9; 8 nucleotides align to TRBD1. The CDR3 is 13 amino acids. V lost 3 bases, J lost 4 bases, and 2 bases stayed unmatched. Germline loops: CDR1 SGDLS, CDR2 YYNGEE. CDR3 DNA sequence: TGTGCCAGCAGCGGGACAGGGATCACTGAAGCTTTCTTT. Its translation is CASSGTGITEAFF.

For the CDR3, the DNA is TGCGCCAGCAGCCCCCGGGGAGCGGGAGGGAATGAGCAGTTCTTC. Its protein is CASSPRGAGGNEQFF. This chain uses TRBV5-1 with TRBJ2-1; 10 positions match TRBD2. This CDR3 spans 15 amino acids. Germline CDR1 and CDR2: SGHRS and YFSETQ. Unmatched junction bases numbered 8, after V lost 4 bases and J lost 7 bases.

The V gene is TRBV7-2, the J gene TRBJ1-1, with D possibly TRBD1 on 5 matching bases. V lost 2 bases and J 2 bases, leaving 9 bases between the germline ends. Germline V CDR1 and CDR2: SGHTA, FQGNSA. This CDR3 spans 14 amino acids. CDR3 in DNA: TGTGCCAGCAGCTTAAGGGGCTTAAACACTGAAGCTTTCTTT. Amino acids: CASSLRGLNTEAFF.

The chain couples TRBV6-5 to TRBJ2-1; no reliable D call. The V end lost 2 bases, the J end lost 6 bases, and 8 bases lay between the germline ends. The CDR3 spans 13 residues. Germline assignment: CDR1 MNHEY and CDR2 SVGAGI. Written as DNA, the CDR3 is TGTGCCAGCAGTTACCCCCCCGTCAATGAGCAGTTCTTC. This sequence encodes CASSYPPVNEQFF.

The chain carries TRBV2 and TRBJ2-1; 16 bases line up with TRBD2. The CDR3 covers 17 residues. V shed 8 bases, J shed 7 bases, and the junction held 11 bases outside the gene matches. Germline loops: CDR1 SNHLY, CDR2 FYNNEI. This CDR3 is CASRPGLAGGRSNEQFF. The CDR3 nucleotides are TGTGCCAGCCGACCGGGACTAGCGGGAGGGAGATCAAATGAGCAGTTCTTC.

The chain employs TRBV7-8 and TRBJ2-7; 7 positions agree with TRBD1. Trimming at V came to 2 bases and at J to 9 bases, leaving 13 bases not matched to a gene. Germline V lookup: CDR1 SGHVS, CDR2 FQNEAQ. The CDR3 covers 15 residues. CDR3 loop: CASSLSRIPDRWQYF. CDR3 in DNA: TGTGCCAGCAGCTTAAGTCGTATTCCGGACAGGTGGCAGTACTTC.

The table lists this clone with a few counts. The chain carries TRBV19 and TRBJ1-2; 7 bases are a match to TRBD1. CDR3 length equals 13 residues. In germline, CDR1 is LNHDA, CDR2 SQIVND (reference sequence). J was trimmed by 4 bases and V by 7 bases; bases with no gene match: 6. As DNA, the CDR3 is TGTGCCAGTACTCCGGGACAGACCTATGGCTACACCTTC. This codes for CASTPGQTYGYTF.

This sequence joins TRBV28 and TRBJ2-1; tentative D call: TRBD2 (5 bases). Germline lookup yields CDR1 MDHEN and CDR2 SYDVKM. V lost 6 bases, J lost 3 bases, and 12 bases lay in between. This CDR3 spans 14 amino acids. The CDR3 nucleotides read TGTGCCAGCAGGCTCGGACTGGACTACAATGAGCAGTTCTTC. It translates to CASRLGLDYNEQFF.

This clone was picked up one time. DNA of the CDR3: TGCGCCAGCAGCCCCAGTCCCGGGACAGGGGGAGTAGTCGATGCTTTCTTT. This codes for CASSPSPGTGGVVDAFF. The chain links TRBV4-1 to TRBJ1-1; 11 bases are shared with TRBD1. The CDR3 has 17 residues. V was pared by 4 bases and J by 11 bases, with 18 bases of the junction left unmatched. Germline assignment: CDR1 MGHRA and CDR2 YSYEKL.

A few counts support this clone. The chain links TRBV28 to TRBJ1-4; the D gene is possibly TRBD1 (6 bases). V was clipped by 6 bases and J by 5 bases, with 10 bases between them. In germline, CDR1 is MDHEN, CDR2 SYDVKM. This CDR3 is built from 13 residues. CDR3 amino acids: CASRPQGNEKLFF. The CDR3 DNA is TGTGCCAGCAGGCCCCAGGGGAATGAAAAACTGTTTTTT. The full variable domain, with the rest looked up from reference TRBV28 and TRBJ1-4, is DVKVTQSSRYLVKRTGEKVFLECVQDMDHENMFWYRQDPGLGLRLIYFSYDVKMKEKGDIPEGYSVSREKKERFSLILESASTNQTSMYLCASRPQGNEKLFFGSGTQLSVL.

This chain uses TRBV29-1 with TRBJ2-3, with TRBD1 matching 7 bases. The germline V gene has CDR1 SQVTM and CDR2 ANQGSEA. The CDR3 sequence is 15 residues long. The V and J ends lost 0 bases and 3 bases, in that order; junction bases with no gene match: 6. Written as DNA, the CDR3 is TGCAGCGTTGAAGAAACAGGGGCCGCAACAGATACGCAGTATTTT. Translating gives CSVEETGAATDTQYF.